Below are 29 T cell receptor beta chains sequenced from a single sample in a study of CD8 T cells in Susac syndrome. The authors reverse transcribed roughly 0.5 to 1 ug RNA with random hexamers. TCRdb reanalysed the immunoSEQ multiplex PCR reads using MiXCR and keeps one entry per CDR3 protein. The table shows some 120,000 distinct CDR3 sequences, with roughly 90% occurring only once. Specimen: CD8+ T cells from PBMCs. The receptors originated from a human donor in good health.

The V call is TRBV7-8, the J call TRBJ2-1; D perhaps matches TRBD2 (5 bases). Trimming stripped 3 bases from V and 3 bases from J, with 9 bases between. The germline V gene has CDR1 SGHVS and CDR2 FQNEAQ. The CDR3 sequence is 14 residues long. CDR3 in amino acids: CASSLNRGYNEQFF. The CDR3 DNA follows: TGTGCCAGCAGCTTGAACCGGGGCTACAATGAGCAGTTCTTC.

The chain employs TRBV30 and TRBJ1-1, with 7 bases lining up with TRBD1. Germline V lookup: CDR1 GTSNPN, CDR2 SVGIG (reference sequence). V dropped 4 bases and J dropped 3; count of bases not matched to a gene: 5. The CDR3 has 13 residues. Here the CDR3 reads CAWNAGGYTEAFF. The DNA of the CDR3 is TGTGCCTGGAATGCAGGGGGATACACTGAAGCTTTCTTT. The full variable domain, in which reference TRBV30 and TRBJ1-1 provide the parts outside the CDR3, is SQTIHQWPATLVQPVGSPLSLECTVEGTSNPNLYWYRQAAGRGLQLLFYSVGIGQISSEVPQNLSASRPQDRQFILSSKKLLLSDSGFYLCAWNAGGYTEAFFGQGTRLTVV.

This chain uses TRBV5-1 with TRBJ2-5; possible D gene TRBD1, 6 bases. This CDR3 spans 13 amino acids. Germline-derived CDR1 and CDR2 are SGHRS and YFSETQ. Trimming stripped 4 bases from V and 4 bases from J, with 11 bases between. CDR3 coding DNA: TGCGCCAGCAGCACGGCAGGGGTAGAGACCCAGTACTTC. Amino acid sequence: CASSTAGVETQYF.

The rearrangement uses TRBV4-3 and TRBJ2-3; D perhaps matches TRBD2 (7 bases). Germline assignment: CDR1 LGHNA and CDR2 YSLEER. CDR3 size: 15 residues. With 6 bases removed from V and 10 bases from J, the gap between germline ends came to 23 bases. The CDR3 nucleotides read TGCGCCAGCAGTACTGCCCGAGGGGGGGGCGATCCGCAGTATTTT. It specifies CASSTARGGGDPQYF.

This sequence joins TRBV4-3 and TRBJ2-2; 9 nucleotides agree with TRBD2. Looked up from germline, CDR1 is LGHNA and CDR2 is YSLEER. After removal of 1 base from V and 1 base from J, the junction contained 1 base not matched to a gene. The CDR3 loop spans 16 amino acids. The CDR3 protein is CASSQGLAVNTGELFF. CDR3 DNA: TGCGCCAGCAGCCAAGGACTAGCGGTGAACACCGGGGAGCTGTTTTTT.

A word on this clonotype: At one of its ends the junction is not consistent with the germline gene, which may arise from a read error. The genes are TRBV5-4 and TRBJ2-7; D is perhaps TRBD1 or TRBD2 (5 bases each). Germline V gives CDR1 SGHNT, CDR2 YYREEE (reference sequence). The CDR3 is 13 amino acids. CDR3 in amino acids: CAGSSGTVREQYF. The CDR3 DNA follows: TGTGCCGGCAGCTCCGGGACGGTACGAGAGCAGTACTTC.

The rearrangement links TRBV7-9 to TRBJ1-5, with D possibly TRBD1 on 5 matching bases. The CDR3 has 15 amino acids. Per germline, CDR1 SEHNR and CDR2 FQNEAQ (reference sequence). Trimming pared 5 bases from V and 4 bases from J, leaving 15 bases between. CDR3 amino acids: CASSLAGGANQPQHF. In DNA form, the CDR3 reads TGTGCCAGCAGCCTGGCGGGAGGGGCAAATCAGCCCCAGCATTTT.

In DNA, the CDR3 is TGCGCCAGCAGCCAAGAAGGGGGACAGGGCACAGATACGCAGTATTTT. Protein sequence: CASSQEGGQGTDTQYF. V is TRBV4-3 and J is TRBJ2-3; 8 positions match TRBD1. The CDR3 runs 16 residues. The junction had 3 bases not matched to a gene; V was cut back by 0 bases and J by 1 base. The V gene's germline CDR1 is LGHNA and CDR2 YSLEER.

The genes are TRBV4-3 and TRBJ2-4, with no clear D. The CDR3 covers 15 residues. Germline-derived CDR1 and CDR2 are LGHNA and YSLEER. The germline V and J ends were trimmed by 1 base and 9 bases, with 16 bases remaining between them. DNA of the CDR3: TGCGCCAGCAGCCAAGCAAGTGGGGTTAATAGCATTCAGTACTTC. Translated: CASSQASGVNSIQYF.

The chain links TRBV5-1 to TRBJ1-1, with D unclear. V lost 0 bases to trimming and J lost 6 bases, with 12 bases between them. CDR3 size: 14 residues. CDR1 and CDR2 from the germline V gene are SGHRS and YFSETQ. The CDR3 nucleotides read TGCGCCAGCAGCTTGGCCCCTCCGGTATCTGAAGCTTTCTTT. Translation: CASSLAPPVSEAFF.

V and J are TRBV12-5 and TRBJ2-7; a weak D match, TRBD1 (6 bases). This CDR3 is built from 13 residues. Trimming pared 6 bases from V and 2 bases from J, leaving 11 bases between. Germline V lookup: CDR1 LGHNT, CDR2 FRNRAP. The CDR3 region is CASGVDRTYEQYF. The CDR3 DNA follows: TGTGCTAGTGGCGTGGACAGAACCTACGAGCAGTACTTC.

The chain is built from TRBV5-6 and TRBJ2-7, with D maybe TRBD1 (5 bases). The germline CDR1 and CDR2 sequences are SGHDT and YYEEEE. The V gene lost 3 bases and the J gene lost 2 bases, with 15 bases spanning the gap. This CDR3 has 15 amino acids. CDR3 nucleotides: TGTGCCAGCAGCTACACCCTGACAGACCCCTACGAGCAGTACTTC. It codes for CASSYTLTDPYEQYF.

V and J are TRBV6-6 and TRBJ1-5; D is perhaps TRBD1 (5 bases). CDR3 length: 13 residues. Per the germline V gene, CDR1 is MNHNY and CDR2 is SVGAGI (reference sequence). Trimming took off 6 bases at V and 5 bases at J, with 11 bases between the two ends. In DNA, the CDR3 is TGTGCCAGCAGGGCGGGGGGGGATCAGCCCCAGCATTTT. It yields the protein CASRAGGDQPQHF.

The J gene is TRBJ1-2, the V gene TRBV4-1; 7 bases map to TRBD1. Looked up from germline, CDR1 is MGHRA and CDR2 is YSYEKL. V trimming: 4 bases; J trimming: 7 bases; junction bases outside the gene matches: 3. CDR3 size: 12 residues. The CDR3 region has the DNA TGCGCCAGCAGCCGCGGGACAGCTGGCTACACCTTC. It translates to CASSRGTAGYTF.

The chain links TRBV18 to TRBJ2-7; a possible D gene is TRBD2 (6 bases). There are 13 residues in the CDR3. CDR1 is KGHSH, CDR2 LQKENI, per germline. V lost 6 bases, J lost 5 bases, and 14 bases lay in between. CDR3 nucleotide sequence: TGTGCCAGCTCTCCCCGCGGGATCCACGAGCAGTACTTC. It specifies CASSPRGIHEQYF.

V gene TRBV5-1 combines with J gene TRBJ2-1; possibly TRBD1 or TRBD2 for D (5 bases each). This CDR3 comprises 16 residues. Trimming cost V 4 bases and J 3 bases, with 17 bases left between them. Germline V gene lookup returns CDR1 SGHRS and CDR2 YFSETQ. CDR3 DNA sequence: TGCGCCAGCAGCCCCGCCGGGACCAGCATCTACAATGAGCAGTTCTTC. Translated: CASSPAGTSIYNEQFF.

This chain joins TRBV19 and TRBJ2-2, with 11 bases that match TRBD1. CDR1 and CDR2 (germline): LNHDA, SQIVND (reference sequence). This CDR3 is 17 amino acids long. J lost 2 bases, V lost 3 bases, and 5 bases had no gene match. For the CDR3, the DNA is TGTGCCAGTAGTATCGGCCGGACAGGGGGCAACACCGGGGAGCTGTTTTTT. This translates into CASSIGRTGGNTGELFF.

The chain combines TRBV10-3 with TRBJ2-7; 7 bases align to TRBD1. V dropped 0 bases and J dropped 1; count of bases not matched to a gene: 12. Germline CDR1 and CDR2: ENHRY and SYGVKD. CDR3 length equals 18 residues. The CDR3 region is CAISESGKQGRGSYEQYF. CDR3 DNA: TGTGCCATCAGTGAGTCGGGAAAACAGGGGAGAGGGTCCTACGAGCAGTACTTC.

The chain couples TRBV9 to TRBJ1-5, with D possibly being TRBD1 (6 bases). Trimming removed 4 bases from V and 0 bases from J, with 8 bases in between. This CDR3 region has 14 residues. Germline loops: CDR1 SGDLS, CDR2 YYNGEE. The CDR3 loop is CASSRQDSNQPQHF. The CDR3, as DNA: TGTGCCAGCAGCCGACAGGATAGCAATCAGCCCCAGCATTTT. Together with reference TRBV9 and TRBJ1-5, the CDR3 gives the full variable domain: DSGVTQTPKHLITATGQRVTLRCSPRSGDLSVYWYQQSLDQGLQFLIQYYNGEERAKGNILERFSAQQFPDLHSELNLSSLELGDSALYFCASSRQDSNQPQHFGDGTRLSIL.

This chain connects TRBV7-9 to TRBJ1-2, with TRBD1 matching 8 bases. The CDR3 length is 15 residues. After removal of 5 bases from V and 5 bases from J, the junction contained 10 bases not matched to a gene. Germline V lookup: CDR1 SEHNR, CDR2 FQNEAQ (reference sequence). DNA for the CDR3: TGTGCCAGCAGCGCGGACAGGGCAACCCTTTATGGCTACACCTTC. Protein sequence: CASSADRATLYGYTF.

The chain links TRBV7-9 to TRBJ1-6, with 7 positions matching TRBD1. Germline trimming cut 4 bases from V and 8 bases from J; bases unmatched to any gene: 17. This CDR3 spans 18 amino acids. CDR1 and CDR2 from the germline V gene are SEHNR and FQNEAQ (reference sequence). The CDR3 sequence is CASSSTRGQALVDSPLHF. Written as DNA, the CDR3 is TGTGCCAGCAGCTCAACCCGAGGACAGGCCCTCGTAGATTCACCCCTCCACTTT.

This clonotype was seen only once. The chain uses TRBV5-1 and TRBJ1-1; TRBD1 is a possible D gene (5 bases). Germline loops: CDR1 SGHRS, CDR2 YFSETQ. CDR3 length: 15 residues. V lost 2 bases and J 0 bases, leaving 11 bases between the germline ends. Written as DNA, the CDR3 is TGCGCCAGCAGCTTTGGGAACAGGCTGAACACTGAAGCTTTCTTT. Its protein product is CASSFGNRLNTEAFF. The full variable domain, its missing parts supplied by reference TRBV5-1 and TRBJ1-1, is KAGVTQTPRYLIKTRGQQVTLSCSPISGHRSVSWYQQTPGQGLQFLFEYFSETQRNKGNFPGRFSGRQFSNSRSEMNVSTLELGDSALYLCASSFGNRLNTEAFFGQGTRLTVV.

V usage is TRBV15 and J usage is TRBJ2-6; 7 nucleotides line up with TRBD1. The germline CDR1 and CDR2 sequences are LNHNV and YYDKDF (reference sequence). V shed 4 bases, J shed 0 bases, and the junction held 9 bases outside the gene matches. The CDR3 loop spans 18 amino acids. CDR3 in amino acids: CATSTGQVALSGANVLTF. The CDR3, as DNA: TGTGCCACCAGCACAGGACAGGTCGCCCTCTCTGGGGCCAACGTCCTGACTTTC.

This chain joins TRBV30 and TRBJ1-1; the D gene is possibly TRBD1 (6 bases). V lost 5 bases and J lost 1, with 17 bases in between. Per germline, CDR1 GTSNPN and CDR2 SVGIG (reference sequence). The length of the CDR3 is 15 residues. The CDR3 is CAWSPAGTRNTEAFF. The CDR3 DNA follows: TGTGCCTGGTCACCCGCCGGGACAAGGAACACTGAAGCTTTCTTT.

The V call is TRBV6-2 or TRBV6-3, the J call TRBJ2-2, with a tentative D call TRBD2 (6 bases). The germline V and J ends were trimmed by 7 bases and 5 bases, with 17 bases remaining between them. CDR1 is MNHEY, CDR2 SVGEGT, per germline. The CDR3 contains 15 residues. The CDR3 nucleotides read TGTGCCAGCACCTTGTTGGGGGGAAAAACCGGGGAGCTGTTTTTT. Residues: CASTLLGGKTGELFF.

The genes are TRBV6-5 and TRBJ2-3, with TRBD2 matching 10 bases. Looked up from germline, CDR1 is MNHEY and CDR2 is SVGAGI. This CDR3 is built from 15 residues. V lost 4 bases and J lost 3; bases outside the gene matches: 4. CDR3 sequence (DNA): TGTGCCAGCAGTTCTAGCGGGGGAAGGACAGATACGCAGTATTTT. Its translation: CASSSSGGRTDTQYF.

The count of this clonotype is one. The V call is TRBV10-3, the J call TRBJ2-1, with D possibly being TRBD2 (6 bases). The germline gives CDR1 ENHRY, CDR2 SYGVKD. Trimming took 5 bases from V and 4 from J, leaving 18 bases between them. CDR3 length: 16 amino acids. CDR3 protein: CAISPGDSTGYNEQFF. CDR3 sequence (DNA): TGTGCCATCAGTCCCGGGGACTCCACGGGTTACAATGAGCAGTTCTTC.

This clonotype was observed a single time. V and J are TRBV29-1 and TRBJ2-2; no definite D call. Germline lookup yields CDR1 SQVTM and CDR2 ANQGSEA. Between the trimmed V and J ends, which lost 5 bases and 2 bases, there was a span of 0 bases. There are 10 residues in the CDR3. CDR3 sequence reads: CSVNTGELFF. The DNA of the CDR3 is TGCAGCGTTAACACCGGGGAGCTGTTTTTT.

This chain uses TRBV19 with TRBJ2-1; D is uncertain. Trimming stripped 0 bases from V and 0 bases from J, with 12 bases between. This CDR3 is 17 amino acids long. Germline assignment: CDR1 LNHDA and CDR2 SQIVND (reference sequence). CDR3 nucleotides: TGTGCCAGTAGTATAGATTTAACACCGAGCTCCTACAATGAGCAGTTCTTC. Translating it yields CASSIDLTPSSYNEQFF.